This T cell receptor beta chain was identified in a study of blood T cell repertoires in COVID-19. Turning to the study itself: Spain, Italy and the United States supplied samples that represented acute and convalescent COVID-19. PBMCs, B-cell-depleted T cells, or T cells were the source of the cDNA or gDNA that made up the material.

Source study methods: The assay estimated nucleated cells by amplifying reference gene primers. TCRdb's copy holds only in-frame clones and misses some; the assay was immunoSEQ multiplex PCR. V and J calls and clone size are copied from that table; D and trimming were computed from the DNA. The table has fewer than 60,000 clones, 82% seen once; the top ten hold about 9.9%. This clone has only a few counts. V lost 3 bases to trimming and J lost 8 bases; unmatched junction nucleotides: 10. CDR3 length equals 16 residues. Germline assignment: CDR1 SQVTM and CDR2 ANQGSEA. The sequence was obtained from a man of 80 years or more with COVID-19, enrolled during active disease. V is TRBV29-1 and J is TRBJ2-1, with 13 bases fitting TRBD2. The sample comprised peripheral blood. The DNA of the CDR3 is TGCAGCGTTGAGGGGCGGACTAGCGGGAGTTGGGATGAGCAGTTCTTC. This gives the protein CSVEGRTSGSWDEQFF.